A single sample is the source of the 32 T cell receptor beta chains below, sequenced in a study of T cell changes during pregnancy in multiple sclerosis. Method: immunoSEQ multiplex PCR; TCRdb's copy keeps in-frame clones and lacks some. The data contain just over 80,000 clones, roughly 95% of them singletons. Specimen: peripheral blood, collected in the second trimester of pregnancy. These receptors originate from a female donor with multiple sclerosis, enrolled in a pregnancy study.

The chain recombines TRBV9 with TRBJ2-1; 7 bases map to TRBD1. The CDR3 sequence is 15 residues long. The V gene's germline CDR1 is SGDLS and CDR2 YYNGEE. With V trimmed by 0 bases and J by 1 base, 1 base remained unmatched. DNA for the CDR3: TGTGCCAGCAGCGTAGACAGGGGATCCTACAATGAGCAGTTCTTC. Translated, it gives CASSVDRGSYNEQFF.

The chain joins TRBV7-9 to TRBJ1-2, with a weak D call TRBD1 (6 bases). CDR3 length: 15 amino acids. The germline V gene encodes CDR1 SEHNR and CDR2 FQNEAQ (reference sequence). V lost 6 bases, J lost 2 bases, and 16 bases lay in between. The CDR3: CASRLWGRTNYGYTF. In DNA, the CDR3 is TGTGCCAGCAGGCTGTGGGGGCGAACCAACTATGGCTACACCTTC.

This chain uses TRBV14 with TRBJ2-5, with a tentative D call TRBD2 (6 bases). This CDR3 spans 14 amino acids. The germline V gene encodes CDR1 SGHDN and CDR2 FVKESK. The ends were cut back, 1 base at V and 4 bases at J, with 10 bases in the middle. This chain's CDR3 is CASSQARERETQYF. CDR3 DNA sequence: TGTGCCAGCAGCCAAGCGCGGGAAAGAGAGACCCAGTACTTC.

The genes are TRBV6-6 and TRBJ1-4; tentative D call: TRBD1 (5 bases). V was clipped by 7 bases and J by 7 bases, with 10 bases between them. Per the germline V gene, CDR1 is MNHNY and CDR2 is SVGAGI (reference sequence). The CDR3 sequence is 12 residues long. In DNA form, the CDR3 reads TGTGCCAGCAACTACGGGGGTGAAAAACTGTTTTTT. This gives the protein CASNYGGEKLFF.

This clone turned up a few times. At one of its ends the junction is not consistent with the germline gene, which may arise from a read error. The CDR3 protein is CASSLEQGAVRF. The CDR3 coding sequence is TGTGCCAGCAGCTTAGAACAGGGGGCAGTCCGCTTC. The chain links TRBV7-2 to TRBJ2-7; 9 positions match TRBD1. The CDR3 is made up of 12 amino acids. CDR1 and CDR2 from the germline V gene are SGHTA and FQGNSA.

V usage is TRBV15 and J usage is TRBJ2-4; tentative D call: TRBD1 (6 bases). Germline CDR1 and CDR2: LNHNV and YYDKDF (reference sequence). CDR3 length: 16 amino acids. V was clipped by 3 bases and J by 9 bases, with 21 bases between them. The CDR3 here is CATSSTGTLLRGIQYF. The CDR3 region has the DNA TGTGCCACCAGCAGTACCGGGACACTTCTTCGGGGCATTCAGTACTTC. Full variable domain (missing parts from reference TRBV15 and TRBJ2-4): DAMVIQNPRYQVTQFGKPVTLSCSQTLNHNVMYWYQQKSSQAPKLLFHYYDKDFNNEADTPDNFQSRRPNTSFCFLDIRSPGLGDTAMYLCATSSTGTLLRGIQYFGAGTRLSVL.

The V gene is TRBV5-6, the J gene TRBJ2-7; possible D gene TRBD1, 5 bases. There are 12 residues in the CDR3. V dropped 5 bases and J dropped 3 bases, with 9 bases sitting between them. Germline-derived CDR1 and CDR2 are SGHDT and YYEEEE. CDR3 nucleotide sequence: TGTGCCAGCAGTAAGGGGTTCTACGAGCAGTACTTC. Translation gives CASSKGFYEQYF.

The V gene is TRBV11-2, the J gene TRBJ1-2; D call uncertain. Trimming left V 5 bases short and J 6 bases short, with 19 bases between. Germline V lookup: CDR1 SGHAT, CDR2 FQNNGV. The CDR3 extends over 15 amino acids. CDR3 protein: CASSPTTKRRDGYTF. The CDR3 DNA reads TGTGCCAGCAGCCCAACCACAAAGCGGCGTGATGGCTACACCTTC. Combining the CDR3 with reference TRBV11-2 and TRBJ1-2 gives the whole variable domain EAGVAQSPRYKIIEKRQSVAFWCNPISGHATLYWYQQILGQGPKLLIQFQNNGVVDDSQLPKDRFSAERLKGVDSTLKIQPAKLEDSAVYLCASSPTTKRRDGYTFGSGTRLTVV.

This CDR3 reads CASSSRHTDTQYF. The CDR3 DNA sequence: TGTGCCAGCAGCTCCAGGCACACAGATACGCAGTATTTT. The rearrangement joins TRBV7-9 to TRBJ2-3; D is uncertain. This CDR3 has 13 residues. Trimming cost V 4 bases and J 2 bases, with 7 bases left between them. Germline CDR1 SEHNR, CDR2 FQNEAQ (reference sequence).

This chain uses TRBV4-1 with TRBJ1-3; 9 nucleotides match TRBD1. The length of the CDR3 is 15 residues. The germline CDR1 and CDR2 sequences are MGHRA and YSYEKL. V shed 4 bases, J shed 1 base, and the junction held 2 bases outside the gene matches. CDR3 sequence reads: CASSRGQGSGNTIYF. The CDR3 DNA follows: TGCGCCAGCAGCCGGGGACAGGGATCTGGAAACACCATATATTTT.

This chain uses TRBV2 with TRBJ2-1, with 8 bases matching TRBD1. The CDR3 runs to 13 residues. V shed 5 bases and J 10 bases; nucleotides not matched to a gene: 7. Germline CDR1 reads SNHLY; CDR2 reads FYNNEI. DNA of the CDR3: TGTGCCAGCAGTAGACAGGGGATGGTAGAGCAGTTCTTC. Encoded protein: CASSRQGMVEQFF.

The CDR3 bases are TGTGCCAGCAGCTTAGTTGCGGGGGGATACACCGGGGAGCTGTTTTTT. Translated: CASSLVAGGYTGELFF. This chain joins TRBV13 and TRBJ2-2; 8 positions match TRBD2. Losses at the gene ends were 1 base for V and 3 bases for J; bases not matched to a gene: 4. CDR3 size: 16 residues. Looked up from germline, CDR1 is PRHDT and CDR2 is FYEKMQ (reference sequence). Full variable domain (outside the CDR3, taken from reference TRBV13 and TRBJ2-2): AAGVIQSPRHLIKEKRETATLKCYPIPRHDTVYWYQQGPGQDPQFLISFYEKMQSDKGSIPDRFSAQQFSDYHSELNMSSLELGDSALYFCASSLVAGGYTGELFFGEGSRLTVL.

This chain connects TRBV4-1 to TRBJ1-5; D remains unclear. This CDR3 region has 16 residues. Trimming took off 0 bases at V and 3 bases at J, with 12 bases between the two ends. CDR1 and CDR2 (germline): MGHRA, YSYEKL. CDR3 DNA sequence: TGCGCCAGCAGCCAAGAAGGTTACAGAAACAATCAGCCCCAGCATTTT. This gives the protein CASSQEGYRNNQPQHF.

This clone was seen only a few times. The chain is built from TRBV19 and TRBJ1-5; 10 bases are a match to TRBD1. The CDR3 is 17 amino acids. The germline V gene encodes CDR1 LNHDA and CDR2 SQIVND (reference sequence). Germline trimming cut 5 bases from V and 0 bases from J; bases unmatched to any gene: 7. CDR3 in amino acids: CASSGGQGRSSNQPQHF. The CDR3 DNA reads TGTGCCAGTAGTGGGGGACAGGGGAGGAGTAGCAATCAGCCCCAGCATTTT.

The V and J genes are TRBV30 and TRBJ1-2, with no clear D. Germline CDR1 GTSNPN, CDR2 SVGIG (reference sequence). This CDR3 is 15 amino acids long. Between the trimmed V and J ends, which lost 4 bases and 2 bases, there was a span of 17 bases. Here the CDR3 DNA reads TGTGCCTGGACCCCAGCGGGTAACAGAAACTATGGCTACACCTTC. Translation gives CAWTPAGNRNYGYTF.

The V gene is TRBV4-2, the J gene TRBJ2-7; possible D gene TRBD1, 6 bases. This CDR3 contains 15 residues. CDR1 is LGHNA, CDR2 YNFKEQ, per germline. Trimming left V 1 base short and J 0 bases short, with 10 bases between. The CDR3 loop is CASSQGAGVSYEQYF. The CDR3 DNA follows: TGTGCCAGCAGCCAAGGGGCAGGGGTCTCCTACGAGCAGTACTTC.

The rearrangement links TRBV5-6 to TRBJ2-3, with 7 bases that match TRBD1. The CDR3 sequence is 16 residues long. V shed 1 base, J shed 2 bases, and the junction held 7 bases outside the gene matches. Germline values: CDR1 SGHDT, CDR2 YYEEEE. The CDR3 protein is CASSLISGGITDTQYF. CDR3 nucleotide sequence: TGTGCCAGCAGCTTGATATCAGGGGGAATCACAGATACGCAGTATTTT.

This chain connects TRBV30 to TRBJ1-5, with D perhaps matching TRBD1 (5 bases). The length of the CDR3 is 13 residues. The germline gives CDR1 GTSNPN, CDR2 SVGIG (reference sequence). V was trimmed by 1 base and J by 6 bases, leaving 10 bases between them. CDR3 sequence (DNA): TGTGCCTGGAGTGCCAGGGCTACTCAGCCCCAGCATTTT. As protein: CAWSARATQPQHF.

This clone was recorded only once. This CDR3 is CAWSVRQTLAKNIQYF. The CDR3 DNA reads as TGTGCCTGGAGTGTTAGACAGACCTTAGCCAAAAACATTCAGTACTTC. The rearrangement links TRBV30 to TRBJ2-4, with D possibly being TRBD1 (5 bases). The V gene's germline CDR1 is GTSNPN and CDR2 SVGIG (reference sequence). The CDR3 extends over 16 amino acids. The germline V and J ends were trimmed by 0 bases and 0 bases, with 12 bases remaining between them.

The CDR3 reads CASSQGDSDGNTIYF. CDR3 bases: TGCGCCAGCAGCCAAGGGGACAGCGACGGAAACACCATATATTTT. The chain carries TRBV4-1 and TRBJ1-3; 7 positions match TRBD1. The CDR3 is 15 amino acids. V was pared by 1 base and J by 4 bases, with 4 bases of the junction left unmatched. Germline V gene lookup returns CDR1 MGHRA and CDR2 YSYEKL.

This sequence joins TRBV19 and TRBJ2-2; D remains unclear. The CDR3 has 11 residues. Trimming cost V 9 bases and J 6 bases, with 8 bases left between them. Germline V gene sequence: CDR1 LNHDA, CDR2 SQIVND (reference sequence). The CDR3 protein is CASSRAGELFF. CDR3 nucleotide sequence: TGTGCCAGCAGTCGGGCCGGGGAGCTGTTTTTT.

The V and J genes are TRBV29-1 and TRBJ1-1; the D is unclear. The germline V and J ends were trimmed by 5 bases and 1 base, with 5 bases remaining between them. From germline, CDR1 is SQVTM and CDR2 ANQGSEA. CDR3 length: 11 residues. Written as DNA, the CDR3 is TGCAGCGTTCTGGCGAACACTGAAGCTTTCTTT. Its translation is CSVLANTEAFF.

CDR3: CASSIATGQGAHGYTF. The CDR3 coding sequence is TGTGCCAGTAGTATAGCTACGGGACAGGGGGCGCATGGCTACACCTTC. The genes are TRBV19 and TRBJ1-2, with 12 bases aligning to TRBD1. The germline gives CDR1 LNHDA, CDR2 SQIVND (reference sequence). V lost 1 base to trimming and J lost 6 bases; unmatched junction nucleotides: 6. The CDR3 totals 16 residues.

J is TRBJ1-5 and V is TRBV7-8; tentative D call: TRBD1 (5 bases). The CDR3 runs 14 residues. Trimming shortened V by 4 bases and J by 6 bases, and 13 bases separated the two germline ends. In germline, CDR1 is SGHVS, CDR2 FQNEAQ. The DNA for the CDR3 is TGTGCCAGCAGCTCCGGGGGGAGCGGTCAGCCCCAGCATTTT. Its protein is CASSSGGSGQPQHF.

The rearrangement joins TRBV7-9 to TRBJ2-2; 9 nucleotides agree with TRBD2. The V and J ends lost 5 bases and 6 bases, in that order; junction bases with no gene match: 4. This CDR3 spans 14 amino acids. Germline CDR1 reads SEHNR; CDR2 reads FQNEAQ (reference sequence). DNA of the CDR3: TGTGCCAGCAGCGGGACTAGCCTTGCCGGGGAGCTGTTTTTT. Its translation is CASSGTSLAGELFF.

This chain joins TRBV10-3 and TRBJ2-1; the match to TRBD2 covers 10 bases. V was clipped by 0 bases and J by 2 bases; unmatched bases: 1. This CDR3 is built from 16 residues. Germline assignment: CDR1 ENHRY and CDR2 SYGVKD. This CDR3 is CAISESGLAAYNEQFF. The CDR3 DNA reads as TGTGCCATCAGTGAGTCTGGACTAGCGGCCTACAATGAGCAGTTCTTC.

Comment on this clone: This sample also contains other DNA sequences that code for the same CDR3. The V call is TRBV9, the J call TRBJ2-5; TRBD1 matches at 8 bases. J lost 5 bases, V lost 0 bases, and 6 bases had no gene match. Germline assignment: CDR1 SGDLS and CDR2 YYNGEE. The CDR3 is made up of 15 amino acids. Here the CDR3 DNA reads TGTGCCAGCAGCGTAGGGGCAGGGGGCGGTGAGACCCAGTACTTC. Translating gives CASSVGAGGGETQYF. Full variable domain (missing parts from reference TRBV9 and TRBJ2-5): DSGVTQTPKHLITATGQRVTLRCSPRSGDLSVYWYQQSLDQGLQFLIQYYNGEERAKGNILERFSAQQFPDLHSELNLSSLELGDSALYFCASSVGAGGGETQYFGPGTRLLVL.

J is TRBJ2-1 and V is TRBV6-1; 8 bases agree with TRBD2. The ends lost 3 bases at V and 8 bases at J; junction bases unmatched: 9. The CDR3 runs to 15 residues. In germline, CDR1 is MNHNS, CDR2 SASEGT. The CDR3 coding sequence is TGTGCCAGCAGTGACTGGGCGGGAGGCAGGGATGAGCAGTTCTTC. Its translation: CASSDWAGGRDEQFF.

The chain is built from TRBV4-1 and TRBJ2-2, with a possible D match to TRBD2 (7 bases). Germline V CDR1 and CDR2: MGHRA, YSYEKL. V lost 0 bases and J lost 0, with 14 bases in between. The CDR3 covers 18 residues. The CDR3 here is CASSQEPLGGPNTGELFF. Written as DNA, the CDR3 is TGCGCCAGCAGCCAAGAGCCCCTGGGGGGGCCGAACACCGGGGAGCTGTTTTTT.

This chain connects TRBV10-3 to TRBJ2-3; 10 bases are shared with TRBD2. The length of the CDR3 is 15 residues. Germline V gene data show CDR1 as ENHRY and CDR2 as SYGVKD. With 8 bases clipped from V and 2 bases from J, the junction kept 7 bases outside the gene matches. CDR3 residues: CAIRVAGGNTDTQYF. The CDR3 nucleotides read TGTGCCATCCGGGTAGCGGGAGGTAACACAGATACGCAGTATTTT.

The chain couples TRBV7-8 to TRBJ1-5; no firm D call. The CDR3 is 11 amino acids. V was trimmed by 8 bases and J by 9 bases, leaving 11 bases between them. Germline V gene lookup returns CDR1 SGHVS and CDR2 FQNEAQ. The CDR3 loop reads CASAMLGPQHF. DNA of the CDR3: TGTGCCAGCGCTATGCTTGGGCCCCAGCATTTT.

The rearrangement links TRBV4-1 to TRBJ2-1; the match to TRBD2 covers 9 bases. With 3 bases clipped from V and 4 bases from J, the junction kept 16 bases outside the gene matches. The CDR3 totals 19 residues. In germline, CDR1 is MGHRA, CDR2 YSYEKL. The CDR3 here is CASSQLLSSGVRAYNEQFF. The CDR3 DNA reads as TGCGCCAGCAGCCAGTTATTGTCTAGCGGGGTACGCGCTTACAATGAGCAGTTCTTC.